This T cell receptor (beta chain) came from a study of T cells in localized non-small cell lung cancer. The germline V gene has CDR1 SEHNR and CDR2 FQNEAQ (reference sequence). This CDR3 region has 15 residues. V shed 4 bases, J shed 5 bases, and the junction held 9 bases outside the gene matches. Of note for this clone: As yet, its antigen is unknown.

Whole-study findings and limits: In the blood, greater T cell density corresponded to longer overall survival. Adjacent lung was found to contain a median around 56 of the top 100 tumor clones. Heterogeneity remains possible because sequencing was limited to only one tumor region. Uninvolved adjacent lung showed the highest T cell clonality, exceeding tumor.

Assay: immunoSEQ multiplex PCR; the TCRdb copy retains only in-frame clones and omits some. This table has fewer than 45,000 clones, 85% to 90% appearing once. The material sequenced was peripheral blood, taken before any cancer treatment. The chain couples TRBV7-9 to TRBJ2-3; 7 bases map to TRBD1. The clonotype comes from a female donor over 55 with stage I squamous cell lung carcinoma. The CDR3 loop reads CASSSRQGTGDTQYF. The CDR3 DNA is TGTGCCAGCAGCTCGCGACAGGGTACGGGAGATACGCAGTATTTT. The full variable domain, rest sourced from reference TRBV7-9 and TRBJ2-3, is DTGVSQNPRHKITKRGQNVTFRCDPISEHNRLYWYRQTLGQGPEFLTYFQNEAQLEKSRLLSDRFSAERPKGSFSTLEIQRTEQGDSAMYLCASSSRQGTGDTQYFGPGTRLTVL.